Sequencing of this T cell receptor beta chain was carried out in a study of blood T cell repertoires in COVID-19. Study-level information: The samples span acute and convalescent COVID-19 from the United States, Italy and Spain.

Original handling: Scientists estimated how many nucleated cells there were by amplifying reference gene primers. Here immunoSEQ multiplex PCR was the method, and the copy in TCRdb shows in-frame clones only, minus some. The DNA was the basis for D and trimming; V, J and clone size are from that table. This table holds 350,000 or so clones, roughly 89% found once. Patients from Seattle were sampled longitudinally, starting during active infection. Sequenced material: peripheral blood. This sequence originates from a woman between 55 and 75 years old with COVID-19, enrolled during active disease.

This CDR3 is CASSLRDRGVTEAFF. The DNA of the CDR3 is TGTGCCAGCAGCCTCCGGGACAGGGGTGTCACTGAAGCTTTCTTT. The rearrangement joins TRBV11-2 to TRBJ1-1; 10 bases match TRBD1. CDR1 SGHAT and CDR2 FQNNGV come from the germline V gene. The CDR3 has 15 residues. The V gene end was trimmed by 5 bases and the J gene end by 4 bases; junction bases not matched to a gene: 7. Based on the CDR3 plus reference TRBV11-2 and TRBJ1-1, the full variable domain is EAGVAQSPRYKIIEKRQSVAFWCNPISGHATLYWYQQILGQGPKLLIQFQNNGVVDDSQLPKDRFSAERLKGVDSTLKIQPAKLEDSAVYLCASSLRDRGVTEAFFGQGTRLTVV.